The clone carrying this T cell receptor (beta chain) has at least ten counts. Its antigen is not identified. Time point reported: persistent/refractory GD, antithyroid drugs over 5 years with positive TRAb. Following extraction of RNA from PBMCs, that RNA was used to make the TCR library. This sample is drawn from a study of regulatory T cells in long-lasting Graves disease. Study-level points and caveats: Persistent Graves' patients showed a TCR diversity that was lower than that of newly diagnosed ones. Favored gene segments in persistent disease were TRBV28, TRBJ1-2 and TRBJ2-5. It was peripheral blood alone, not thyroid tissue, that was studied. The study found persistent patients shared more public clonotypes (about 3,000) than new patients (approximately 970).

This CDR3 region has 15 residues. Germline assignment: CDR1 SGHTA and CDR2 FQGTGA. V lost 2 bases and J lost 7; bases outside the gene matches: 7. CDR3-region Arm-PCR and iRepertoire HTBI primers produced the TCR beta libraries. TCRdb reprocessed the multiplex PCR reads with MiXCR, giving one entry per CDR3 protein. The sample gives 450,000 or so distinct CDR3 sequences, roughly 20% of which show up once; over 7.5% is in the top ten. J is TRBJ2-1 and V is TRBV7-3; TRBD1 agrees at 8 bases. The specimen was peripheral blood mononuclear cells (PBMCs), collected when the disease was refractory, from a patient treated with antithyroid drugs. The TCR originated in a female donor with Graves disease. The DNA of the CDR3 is TGTGCCAGCAGCTTAGTCTGGACAGGGAGTAATGAGCAGTTCTTC. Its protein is CASSLVWTGSNEQFF.